This TCR beta chain was sequenced in a study of T-cell reconstitution after alpha-beta-depleted transplantation in children. This clonotype was counted ten times or more. The library targeted TCRbeta and was prepared with unique molecular identifiers. From the PCR reads, TCRdb called clonotypes with MiXCR, one entry per CDR3 protein. In the table there are about 200,000 distinct CDR3 sequences, about 15% of which are singletons. CDR1 and CDR2 from the germline V gene are MNHEY and SMNVEV (reference sequence). CDR3 size: 17 residues. The V gene end was trimmed by 3 bases and the J gene end by 4 bases; junction bases not matched to a gene: 13.

The receptor was derived from a human donor who donated a stem cell graft to a child with acute lymphoblastic leukemia. The chain has TRBV27 and TRBJ2-7; 9 nucleotides align to TRBD2. The material was PBMCs from the stem cell graft donor, obtained from the stem cell graft. This CDR3 is CASSFWRGREGRYEQYF. CDR3 bases: TGTGCCAGCAGTTTTTGGCGTGGGCGGGAGGGGCGGTACGAGCAGTACTTC.